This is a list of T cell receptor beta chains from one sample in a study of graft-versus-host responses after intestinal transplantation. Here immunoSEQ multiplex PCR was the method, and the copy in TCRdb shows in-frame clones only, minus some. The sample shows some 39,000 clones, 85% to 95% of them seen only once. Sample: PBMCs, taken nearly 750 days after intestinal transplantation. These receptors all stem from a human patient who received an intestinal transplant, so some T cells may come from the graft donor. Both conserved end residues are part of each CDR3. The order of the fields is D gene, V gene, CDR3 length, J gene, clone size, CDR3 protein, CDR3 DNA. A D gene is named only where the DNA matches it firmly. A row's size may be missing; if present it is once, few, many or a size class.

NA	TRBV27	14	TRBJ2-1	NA	CASSLYQNYNEQFF	TGTGCCAGCAGTTTATACCAGAACTACAATGAGCAGTTCTTC
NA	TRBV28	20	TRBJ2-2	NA	CASSLSGSRDIYLNTGELFF	TGTGCCAGCAGTTTAAGTGGATCCCGGGACATCTACTTGAACACCGGGGAGCTGTTTTTT
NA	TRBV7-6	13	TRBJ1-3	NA	CASSWGSGNTIYF	TGTGCCAGCAGCTGGGGATCTGGAAACACCATATATTTT
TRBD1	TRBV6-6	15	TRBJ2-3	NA	CASSYRGPSTDTQYF	TGTGCCAGCAGTTACAGGGGGCCTAGCACAGATACGCAGTATTTT
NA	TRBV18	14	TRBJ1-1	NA	CASSPSTQRAEAFF	TGTGCCAGCTCACCTTCCACGCAGAGGGCTGAAGCTTTCTTT
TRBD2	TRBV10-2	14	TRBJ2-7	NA	CASSVGTSSYEQYF	TGCGCCAGCAGTGTTGGGACTAGCTCCTACGAGCAGTACTTC
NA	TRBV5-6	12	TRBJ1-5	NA	CASSYRDQPQHF	TGTGCCAGCAGCTACCGGGATCAGCCCCAGCATTTT
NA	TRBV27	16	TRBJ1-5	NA	CASSSLKGLPYQPQHF	TGTGCCAGCAGCTCGTTGAAGGGGCTTCCCTATCAGCCCCAGCATTTT
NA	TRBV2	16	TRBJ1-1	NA	CASSYLELAADTEAFF	TGTGCCAGCAGCTACTTAGAGTTGGCTGCGGACACTGAAGCTTTCTTT
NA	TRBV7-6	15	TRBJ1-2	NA	CASSPGGALYYGYTF	TGTGCCAGCAGCCCCGGGGGGGCTCTTTACTATGGCTACACCTTC
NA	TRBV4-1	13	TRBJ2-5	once	CASSQVKGETQYF	TGCGCCAGCAGCCAAGTGAAGGGGGAGACCCAGTACTTC
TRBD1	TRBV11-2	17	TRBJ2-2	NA	CASSTRPGQGESGELFF	TGTGCCAGCAGCACTCGCCCGGGACAGGGTGAATCCGGGGAGCTGTTTTTT
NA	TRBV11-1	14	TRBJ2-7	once	CASSLGVGTYEQYF	TGTGCCAGCAGCTTGGGCGTTGGAACCTACGAGCAGTACTTC
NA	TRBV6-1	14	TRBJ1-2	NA	CASTTGELTVGYTF	TGTGCCAGTACGACCGGGGAGCTGACGGTAGGCTACACCTTC
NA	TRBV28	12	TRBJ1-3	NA	CASKGSGNTIYF	TGTGCCAGCAAGGGCTCTGGAAACACCATATATTTT
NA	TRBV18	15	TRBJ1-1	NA	CASSSRTSGGTEAFF	TGTGCCAGCTCATCGCGGACGAGTGGGGGCACTGAAGCTTTCTTT
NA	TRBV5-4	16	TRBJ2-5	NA	CASSPLPGQGAETQYF	TGTGCCAGCAGCCCCTTACCGGGACAAGGTGCGGAGACCCAGTACTTC
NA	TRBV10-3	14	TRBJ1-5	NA	CAISAREGDQPQHF	TGTGCCATCAGTGCCCGGGAAGGAGATCAGCCCCAGCATTTT
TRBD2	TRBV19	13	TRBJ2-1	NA	CASSSGSYNEQFF	TGTGCCAGTAGCAGCGGGAGCTACAATGAGCAGTTCTTC
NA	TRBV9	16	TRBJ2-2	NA	CASSVAGQTVTGELFF	TGTGCCAGCAGCGTAGCCGGGCAGACTGTCACCGGGGAGCTGTTTTTT
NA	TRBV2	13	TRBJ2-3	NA	CASTVGATDTQYF	TGTGCCAGCACCGTGGGCGCCACAGATACGCAGTATTTT
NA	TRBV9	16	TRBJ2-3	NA	CASSVGERTRTDTQYF	TGTGCCAGCAGCGTAGGTGAAAGGACCCGCACAGATACGCAGTATTTT
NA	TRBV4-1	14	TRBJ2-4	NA	CASSGMEGQNIQYF	TGCGCCAGCAGCGGGATGGAGGGGCAAAACATTCAGTACTTC
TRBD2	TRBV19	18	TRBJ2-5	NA	CASSFGLAGALLQGTQYF	TGTGCCAGTAGTTTCGGACTAGCGGGGGCCTTACTACAGGGTACCCAGTACTTC
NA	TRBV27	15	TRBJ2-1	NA	CASSGWAGTYNEQFF	TGTGCCAGCAGTGGGTGGGCGGGGACCTACAATGAGCAGTTCTTC
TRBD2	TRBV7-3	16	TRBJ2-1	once	CASSLFERGSGNEQFF	TGTGCCAGCAGCTTATTTGAGCGCGGGAGCGGCAATGAGCAGTTCTTC
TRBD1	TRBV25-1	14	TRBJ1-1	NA	CASSENPGQGKAFF	TGTGCCAGCAGTGAAAATCCGGGACAGGGAAAAGCTTTCTTT
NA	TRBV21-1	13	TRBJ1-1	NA	CASSKEAGGYAFF	TGTGCCAGCAGCAAAGAGGCAGGGGGCTATGCTTTCTTT
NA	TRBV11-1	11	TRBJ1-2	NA	CASSRAYGYTF	TGTGCCAGCAGCAGGGCCTATGGCTACACCTTC
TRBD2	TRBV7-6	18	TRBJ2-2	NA	CASSLRTSGGPWTGELFF	TGTGCCAGCAGCTTGCGGACTAGCGGGGGGCCATGGACCGGGGAGCTGTTTTTT
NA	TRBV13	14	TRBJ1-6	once	CASSLGGRGSPLHF	TGTGCCAGCAGCTTAGGGGGGCGGGGGTCACCCCTCCACTTT
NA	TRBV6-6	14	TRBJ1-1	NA	CASSYFGDTQEAFF	TGTGCCAGCAGTTATTTCGGGGACACACAAGAAGCTTTCTTT
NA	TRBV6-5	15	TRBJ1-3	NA	CASSYTGYSGNTIYF	TGTGCCAGCAGTTACACAGGGTACTCTGGAAACACCATATATTTT
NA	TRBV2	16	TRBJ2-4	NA	CASSDSIGRPQNIQYF	TGTGCCAGCAGTGACAGTATCGGCAGGCCCCAAAACATTCAGTACTTC
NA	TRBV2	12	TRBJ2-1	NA	CASSEGVPGGFF	TGTGCCAGCAGTGAAGGTGTCCCCGGTGGGTTCTTC
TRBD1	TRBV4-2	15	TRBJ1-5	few	CASSQETGSNQPQHF	TGTGCCAGCAGCCAAGAGACAGGGAGTAATCAGCCCCAGCATTTT
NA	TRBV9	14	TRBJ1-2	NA	CASSAGHFNYGYTF	TGTGCCAGCAGCGCGGGACATTTTAACTATGGCTACACCTTC
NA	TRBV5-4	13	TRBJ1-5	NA	CASSADGNQPQHF	TGTGCCAGCAGCGCGGACGGAAATCAGCCCCAGCATTTT
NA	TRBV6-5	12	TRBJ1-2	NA	CASSQGSAGYTF	TGTGCCAGCAGTCAGGGTAGTGCTGGCTACACCTTC
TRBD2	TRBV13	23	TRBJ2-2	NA	CASSSGTSGRALKVPQNTGELFF	TGTGCCAGCAGCTCCGGGACTAGCGGGAGGGCCCTGAAGGTCCCCCAGAACACCGGGGAGCTGTTTTTT
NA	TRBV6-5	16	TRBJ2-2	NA	CASSYSTSGPNGELFF	TGTGCCAGCAGTTACTCCACGAGCGGCCCGAACGGGGAGCTGTTTTTT
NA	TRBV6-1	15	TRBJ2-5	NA	CASSEAGLVGETQYF	TGTGCCAGCAGTGAAGCGGGATTAGTGGGCGAGACCCAGTACTTC
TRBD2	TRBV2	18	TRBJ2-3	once	CASAQRLAGVFGTDTQYF	TGTGCCAGCGCTCAGAGACTAGCGGGGGTCTTCGGCACAGATACGCAGTATTTT
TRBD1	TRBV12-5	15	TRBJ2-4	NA	CASGWTGLAKNIQYF	TGTGCTAGTGGTTGGACAGGACTAGCCAAAAACATTCAGTACTTC